Shown below are 5 T cell receptor beta chains from a single sample sequenced in a study of blood T cell repertoires in COVID-19. Produced via immunoSEQ multiplex PCR; TCRdb's table is partial and in-frame only. The profile covers 250,000 or so clones, with less than 90% appearing a single time and under 2% taken by the ten largest. Sequenced: peripheral blood. The receptor set was obtained from a man aged 30-40 years with active or convalescent COVID-19.

J is TRBJ2-7 and V is TRBV18; D is undetermined. Looked up from germline, CDR1 is KGHSH and CDR2 is LQKENI. This CDR3 region has 15 residues. Trimming removed 1 base from V and 2 bases from J, with 12 bases in between. DNA for the CDR3: TGTGCCAGCTCACCACAAACAGAAAGCACCTACGAGCAGTACTTC. Encoded protein: CASSPQTESTYEQYF.

The rearrangement joins TRBV9 to TRBJ2-1, with TRBD1 identical over 8 bases. The ends lost 2 bases at V and 4 bases at J; junction bases unmatched: 14. This CDR3 is built from 18 residues. CDR1 SGDLS and CDR2 YYNGEE come from the germline V gene. The CDR3 loop reads CASSVKDRDMPLYNEQFF. The CDR3 DNA sequence: TGTGCCAGCAGCGTCAAGGACAGGGACATGCCATTATACAATGAGCAGTTCTTC.

The chain links TRBV14 to TRBJ2-1; perhaps TRBD2 as D (6 bases). From germline, CDR1 is SGHDN and CDR2 FVKESK. The length of the CDR3 is 16 residues. V was trimmed by 1 base and J by 5 bases, leaving 15 bases between them. CDR3 in amino acids: CASSQAEGLYNNEQFF. CDR3 coding DNA: TGTGCCAGCAGCCAAGCTGAGGGACTGTACAACAATGAGCAGTTCTTC.

V and J are TRBV7-9 and TRBJ1-2; D unclear. Trimming stripped 7 bases from V and 7 bases from J, with 10 bases between. This CDR3 comprises 11 residues. Germline V gives CDR1 SEHNR, CDR2 FQNEAQ (reference sequence). The CDR3 reads CASTISLGYTF. As DNA, the CDR3 is TGTGCCAGCACCATTAGTCTTGGCTACACCTTC.

This clone was recorded only once. This rearrangement joins TRBV5-4 to TRBJ1-1; TRBD1 agrees at 7 bases. Germline V gene data show CDR1 as SGHNT and CDR2 as YYREEE (reference sequence). CDR3 length: 13 amino acids. The J segment lost 4 bases and the V segment lost 6 bases, leaving 6 bases of the junction unmatched. CDR3 sequence (DNA): TGTGCCAGCACCCCCAGGGGGGCCACTGAAGCTTTCTTT. As protein: CASTPRGATEAFF.